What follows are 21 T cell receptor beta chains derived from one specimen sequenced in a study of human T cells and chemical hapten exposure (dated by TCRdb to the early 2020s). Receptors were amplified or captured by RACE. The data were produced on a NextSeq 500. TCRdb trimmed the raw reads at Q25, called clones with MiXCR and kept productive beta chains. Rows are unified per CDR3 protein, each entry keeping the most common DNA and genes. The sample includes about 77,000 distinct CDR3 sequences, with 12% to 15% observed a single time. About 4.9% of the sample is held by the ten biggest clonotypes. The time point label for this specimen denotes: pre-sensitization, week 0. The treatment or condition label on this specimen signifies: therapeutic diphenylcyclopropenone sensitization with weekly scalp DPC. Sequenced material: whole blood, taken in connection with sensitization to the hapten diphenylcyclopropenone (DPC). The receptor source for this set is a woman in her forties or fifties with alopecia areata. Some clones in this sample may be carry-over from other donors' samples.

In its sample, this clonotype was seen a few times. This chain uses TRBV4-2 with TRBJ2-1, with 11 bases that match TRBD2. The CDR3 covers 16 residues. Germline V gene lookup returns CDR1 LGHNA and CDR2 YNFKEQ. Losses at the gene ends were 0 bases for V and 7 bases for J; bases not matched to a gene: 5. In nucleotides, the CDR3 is TGTGCCAGCAGCCAAGATAGTGGGACTAGCGGTAATGAGCAGTTCTTC. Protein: CASSQDSGTSGNEQFF.

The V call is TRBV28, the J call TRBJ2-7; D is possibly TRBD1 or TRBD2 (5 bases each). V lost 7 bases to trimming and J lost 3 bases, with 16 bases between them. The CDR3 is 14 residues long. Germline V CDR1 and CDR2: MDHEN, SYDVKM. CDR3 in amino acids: CASTRGGRIYEQYF. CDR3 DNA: TGTGCCAGCACCCGGGGCGGCAGAATCTACGAGCAGTACTTC.

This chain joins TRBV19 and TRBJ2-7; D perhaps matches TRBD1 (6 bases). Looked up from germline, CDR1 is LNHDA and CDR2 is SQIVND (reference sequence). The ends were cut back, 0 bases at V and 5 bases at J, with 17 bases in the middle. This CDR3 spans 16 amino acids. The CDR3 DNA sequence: TGTGCCAGTAGTATAGACTCAGGGGCAGTATCGGACGAGCAGTACTTC. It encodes CASSIDSGAVSDEQYF.

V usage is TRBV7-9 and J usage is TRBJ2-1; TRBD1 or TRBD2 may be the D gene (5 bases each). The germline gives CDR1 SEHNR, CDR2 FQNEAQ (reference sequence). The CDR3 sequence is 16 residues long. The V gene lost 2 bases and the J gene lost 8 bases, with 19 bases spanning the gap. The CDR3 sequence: CASSLTRGAGRDEQFF. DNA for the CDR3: TGTGCCAGCAGCTTAACTCGGGGCGCGGGTCGGGATGAGCAGTTCTTC.

The CDR3 sequence: CAISGDTDTETQYF. DNA for the CDR3: TGTGCCATCAGTGGCGACACGGATACGGAGACCCAGTACTTC. The V call is TRBV10-3, the J call TRBJ2-5, with D unclear. The V end was cut by 4 bases, the J end by 5 bases, with 14 bases between. CDR1 ENHRY and CDR2 SYGVKD come from the germline V gene. This CDR3 is 14 amino acids long.

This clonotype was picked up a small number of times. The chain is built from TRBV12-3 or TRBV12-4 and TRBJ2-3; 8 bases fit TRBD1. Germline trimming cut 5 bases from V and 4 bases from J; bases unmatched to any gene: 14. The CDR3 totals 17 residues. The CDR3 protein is CASSAGSRGRGSDTQYF. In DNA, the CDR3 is TGTGCCAGCAGTGCCGGATCCAGGGGGCGCGGGTCAGATACGCAGTATTTT.

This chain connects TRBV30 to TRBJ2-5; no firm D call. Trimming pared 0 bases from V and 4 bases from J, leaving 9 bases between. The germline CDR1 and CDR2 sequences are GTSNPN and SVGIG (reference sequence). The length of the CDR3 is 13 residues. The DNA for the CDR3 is TGTGCCTGGAGTGTACGTCTTAGAGAGACCCAGTACTTC. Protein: CAWSVRLRETQYF.

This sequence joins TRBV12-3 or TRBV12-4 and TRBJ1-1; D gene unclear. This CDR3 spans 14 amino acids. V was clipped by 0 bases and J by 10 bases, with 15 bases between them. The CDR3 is CASSLAVYDSGAFF. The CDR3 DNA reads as TGTGCCAGCAGTTTAGCAGTTTACGATTCCGGAGCTTTCTTT.

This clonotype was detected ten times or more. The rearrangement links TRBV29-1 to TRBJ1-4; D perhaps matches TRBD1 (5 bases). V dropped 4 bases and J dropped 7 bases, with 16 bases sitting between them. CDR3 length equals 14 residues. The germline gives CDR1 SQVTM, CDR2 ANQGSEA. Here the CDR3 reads CSVALGGSGEKLFF. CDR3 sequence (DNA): TGCAGCGTTGCCCTGGGGGGGTCAGGTGAAAAACTGTTTTTT.

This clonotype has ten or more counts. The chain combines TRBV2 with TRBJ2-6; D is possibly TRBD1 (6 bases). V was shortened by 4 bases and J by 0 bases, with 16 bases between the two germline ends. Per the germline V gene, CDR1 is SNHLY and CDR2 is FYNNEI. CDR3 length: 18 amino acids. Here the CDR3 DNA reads TGTGCCAGCAGTGTGACAGGAAACCCCCTCTCTGGGGCCAACGTCCTGACTTTC. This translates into CASSVTGNPLSGANVLTF.

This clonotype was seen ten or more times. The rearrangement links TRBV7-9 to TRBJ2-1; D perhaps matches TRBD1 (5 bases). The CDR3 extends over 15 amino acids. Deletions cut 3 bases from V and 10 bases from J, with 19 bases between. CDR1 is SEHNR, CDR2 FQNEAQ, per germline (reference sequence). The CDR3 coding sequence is TGTGCCAGCAGCTTGTCCGCAGGGCCAATCGGCGAGCAGTTCTTC. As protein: CASSLSAGPIGEQFF.

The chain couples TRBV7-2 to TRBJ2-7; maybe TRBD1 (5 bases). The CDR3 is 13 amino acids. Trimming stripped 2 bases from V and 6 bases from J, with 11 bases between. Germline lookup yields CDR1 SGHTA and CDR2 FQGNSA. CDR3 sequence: CASSLTRVGEQYF. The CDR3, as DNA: TGTGCCAGCAGCTTAACCAGGGTCGGCGAGCAGTACTTC.

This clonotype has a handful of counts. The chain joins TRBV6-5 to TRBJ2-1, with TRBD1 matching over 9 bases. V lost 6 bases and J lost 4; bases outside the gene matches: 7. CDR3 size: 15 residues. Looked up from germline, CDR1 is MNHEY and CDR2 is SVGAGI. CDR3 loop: CASSLDRGKYNEQFF. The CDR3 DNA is TGTGCCAGCAGCCTCGACAGGGGGAAATACAATGAGCAGTTCTTC.

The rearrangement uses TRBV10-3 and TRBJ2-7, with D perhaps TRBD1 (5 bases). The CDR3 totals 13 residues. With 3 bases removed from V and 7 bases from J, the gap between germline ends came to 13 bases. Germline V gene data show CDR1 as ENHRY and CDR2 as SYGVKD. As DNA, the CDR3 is TGTGCCATCAGTGAAGGCAGGGCGGAAGAGCAGTACTTC. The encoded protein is CAISEGRAEEQYF.

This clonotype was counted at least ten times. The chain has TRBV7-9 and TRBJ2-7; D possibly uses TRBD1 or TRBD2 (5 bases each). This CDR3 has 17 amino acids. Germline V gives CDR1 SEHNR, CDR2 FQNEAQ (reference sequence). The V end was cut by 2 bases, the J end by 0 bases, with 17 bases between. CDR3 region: CASSLRGGPSSSYEQYF. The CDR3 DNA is TGTGCCAGCAGCTTACGGGGCGGGCCTAGCAGCTCCTACGAGCAGTACTTC.

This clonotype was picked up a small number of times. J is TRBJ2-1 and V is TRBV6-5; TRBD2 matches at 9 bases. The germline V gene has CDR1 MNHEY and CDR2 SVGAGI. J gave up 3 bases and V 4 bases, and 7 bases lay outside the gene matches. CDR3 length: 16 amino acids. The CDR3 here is CASSSGSGRNYNEQFF. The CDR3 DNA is TGTGCCAGCAGTTCGGGAAGCGGGAGGAACTACAATGAGCAGTTCTTC.

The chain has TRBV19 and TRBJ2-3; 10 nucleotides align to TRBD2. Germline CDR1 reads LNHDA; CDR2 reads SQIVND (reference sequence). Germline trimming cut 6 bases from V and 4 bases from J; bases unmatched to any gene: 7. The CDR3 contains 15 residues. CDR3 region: CASRPSGRASDTQYF. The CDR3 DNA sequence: TGTGCCAGTAGGCCCAGCGGGAGGGCCTCAGATACGCAGTATTTT.

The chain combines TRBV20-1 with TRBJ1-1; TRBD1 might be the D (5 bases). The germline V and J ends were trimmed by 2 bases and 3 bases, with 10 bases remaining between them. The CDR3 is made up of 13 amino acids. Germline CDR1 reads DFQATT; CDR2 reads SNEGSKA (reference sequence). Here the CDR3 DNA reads TGCAGTGCTAGAAGGGGAGGAGACACTGAAGCTTTCTTT. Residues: CSARRGGDTEAFF.

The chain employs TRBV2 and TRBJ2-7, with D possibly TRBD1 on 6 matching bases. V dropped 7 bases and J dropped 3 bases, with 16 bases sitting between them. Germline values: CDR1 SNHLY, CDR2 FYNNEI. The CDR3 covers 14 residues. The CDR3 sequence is CASKRDRIDYEQYF. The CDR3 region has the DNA TGTGCCAGCAAAAGAGACAGGATAGACTACGAGCAGTACTTC.

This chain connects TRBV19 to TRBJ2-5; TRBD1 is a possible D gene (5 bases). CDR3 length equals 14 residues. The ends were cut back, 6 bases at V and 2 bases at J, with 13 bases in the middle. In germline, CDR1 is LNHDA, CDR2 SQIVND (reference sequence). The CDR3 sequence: CASSTTGIQETQYF. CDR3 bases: TGTGCCAGTAGCACAACAGGTATACAAGAGACCCAGTACTTC. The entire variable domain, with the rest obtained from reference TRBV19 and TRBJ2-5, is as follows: DGGITQSPKYLFRKEGQNVTLSCEQNLNHDAMYWYRQDPGQGLRLIYYSQIVNDFQKGDIAEGYSVSREKKESFPLTVTSAQKNPTAFYLCASSTTGIQETQYFGPGTRLLVL.

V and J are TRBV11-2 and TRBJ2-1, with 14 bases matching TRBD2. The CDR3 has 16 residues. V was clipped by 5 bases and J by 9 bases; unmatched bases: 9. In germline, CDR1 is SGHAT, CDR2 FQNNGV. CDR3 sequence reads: CASSTGLAGVAGEQFF. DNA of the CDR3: TGTGCCAGCAGCACGGGACTAGCGGGAGTAGCGGGTGAGCAGTTCTTC.